The sequence of this T cell receptor (beta chain) was determined in a study of T cells in Graves' hyperthyroidism and ophthalmopathy. Thyroid ultrasound and orbital computed tomography, with clinical symptoms and serum thyroxine and TRAb, informed diagnoses. Per germline, CDR1 SEHNR and CDR2 FQNEAQ (reference sequence). CDR3 length: 13 residues. V lost 2 bases to trimming and J lost 11 bases, with 10 bases between them. There were TCR beta CDR3 regions amplified from RNA transcripts. Primed by the HTBI set, a first-round RT-PCR was run on the TCR CDR3. TCRdb redid the calling of the multiplex PCR reads with MiXCR, one entry per CDR3 protein. The table lists roughly 500,000 distinct CDR3 sequences, 40% to 50% of them singletons. General study points: Using 13 V-J features, a model discriminated ophthalmopathy from stable hyperthyroidism. Most clonotypes expanded in thyroid above 0.001 were likewise present in blood.

This clonotype was counted many times. The antigen is not known. This sequence originates from an adult woman with Graves' disease, either hyperthyroidism or ophthalmopathy (not recorded which). This chain uses TRBV7-9 with TRBJ1-6, with D unclear. The sequenced sample was peripheral blood or thyroid tissue (not recorded which). CDR3 residues: CASSLRDGAPLHF. The CDR3 nucleotides are TGTGCCAGCAGCTTAAGGGATGGGGCACCCCTCCACTTT.